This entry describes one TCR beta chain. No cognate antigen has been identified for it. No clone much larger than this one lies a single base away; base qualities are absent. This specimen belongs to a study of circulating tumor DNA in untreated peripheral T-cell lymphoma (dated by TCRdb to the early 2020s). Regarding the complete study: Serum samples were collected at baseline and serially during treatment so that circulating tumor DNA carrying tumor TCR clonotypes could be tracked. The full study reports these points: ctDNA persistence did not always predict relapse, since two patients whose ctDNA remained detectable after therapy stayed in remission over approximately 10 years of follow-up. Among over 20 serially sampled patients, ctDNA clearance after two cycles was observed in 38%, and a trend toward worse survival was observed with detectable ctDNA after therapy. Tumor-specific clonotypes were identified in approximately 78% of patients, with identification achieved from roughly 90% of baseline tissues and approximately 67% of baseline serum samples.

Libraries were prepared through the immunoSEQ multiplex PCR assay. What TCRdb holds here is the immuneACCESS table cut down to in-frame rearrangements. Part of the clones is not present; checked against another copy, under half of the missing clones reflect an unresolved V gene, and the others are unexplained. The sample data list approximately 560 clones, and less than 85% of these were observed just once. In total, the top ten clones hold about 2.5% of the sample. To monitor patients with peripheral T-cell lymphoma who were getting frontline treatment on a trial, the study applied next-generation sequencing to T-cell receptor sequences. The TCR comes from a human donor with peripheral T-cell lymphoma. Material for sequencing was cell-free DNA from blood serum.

The bases are TGCGCCAGCAGCCAAGGGTTCGCCAGGAGCCGCACTGAAGCTTTCTTT. Protein translation: CASSQGFARSRTEAFF. The rearrangement combines TRBV4-3 with TRBJ1-1, with no reliable assignment of the D segment. From the cysteine up to the phenylalanine, the CDR3 has a length of 16 residues. Solely the CDR3 DNA is kept, with 48 bases framed from the first base. Trimming takes 1 base from V and 4 bases from J, and the germline ends sit 16 bases apart. CDR1 and CDR2, looked up from the germline V gene, are LGHNA and YSLEER.